What follows is one TCR beta chain and its context. V shed 3 bases, J shed 1 base, and the junction held 5 bases outside the gene matches. Per the germline V gene, CDR1 is SNHLY and CDR2 is FYNNEI. The CDR3 is made up of 15 amino acids. Time point reported: neoterminal ileum biopsy at postoperative endoscopy, about 6 months after surgery. These data come from a study of T cell repertoires in ileal Crohn's disease. At the level of the study: About half of patients got postoperative therapy: ten or so thiopurines, 18 anti-TNF. Biopsies of the neoterminal ileum at postoperative colonoscopy form M6 samples.

Sequencing used immunoSEQ multiplex PCR; TCRdb keeps in-frame clones, though not all of them. The data show 15,000 to 20,000 clones, 72% seen once. The chain has TRBV2 and TRBJ2-5, with 7 bases identical to TRBD2. The clonotype was recovered from an adult with Crohn's disease. Sequenced: ileal tissue. For the CDR3, the DNA is TGTGCCAGCAGTGAGCCAGCGGGGACCCAAGAGACCCAGTACTTC. Amino acids: CASSEPAGTQETQYF.